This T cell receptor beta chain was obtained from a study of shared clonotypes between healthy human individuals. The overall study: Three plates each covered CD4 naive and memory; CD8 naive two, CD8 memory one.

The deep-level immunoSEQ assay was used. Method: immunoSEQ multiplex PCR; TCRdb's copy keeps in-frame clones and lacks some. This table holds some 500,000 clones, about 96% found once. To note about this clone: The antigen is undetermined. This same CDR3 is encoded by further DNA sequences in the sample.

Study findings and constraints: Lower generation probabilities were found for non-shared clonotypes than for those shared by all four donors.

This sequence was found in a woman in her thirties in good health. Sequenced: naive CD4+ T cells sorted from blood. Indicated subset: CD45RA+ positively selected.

CDR3 nucleotides: TGTGCCAGCAGCAGTGGGGGCACCGGGGAGCTGTTTTTT. It codes for CASSSGGTGELFF. The chain combines TRBV28 with TRBJ2-2, with D perhaps assigned TRBD1 or TRBD2 (5 bases each). The CDR3 sequence is 13 residues long. Trimming shortened V by 6 bases and J by 4 bases, and 9 bases separated the two germline ends. Germline CDR1 MDHEN, CDR2 SYDVKM.